This T cell receptor beta chain was recovered during a study of monozygotic twins with inflammatory bowel disease (dated by TCRdb to between 2018 and 2021). As for the study more broadly: A total of approximately 28 monozygotic twin pairs were included in the full study, comprising nine German pairs (four IBD-concordant, five IBD-discordant) and 19 IBD-discordant Danish pairs. The search for disease-associated traits relied mainly on comparing, within discordant pairs, IBD patients with their genetically identical healthy co-twins. Each individual had, on average, about 151 000 unique TCRalpha sequences and 181 000 unique TCRbeta sequences available for analysis.

A remark on this clonotype: Its antigen is still unknown.

Library preparation used 5' RACE. The input for every TCR library was 3500 ng of total RNA. For each sample, cDNA synthesis with SMARTScribe reverse transcriptase was split into eight separate reactions. During cDNA synthesis, unique molecular identifiers containing a 6-nucleotide sample barcode were introduced by template switching. Two nested PCRs of about 16 and 10 cycles amplified the TCRalpha and TCRbeta cDNA, and bead purification followed each PCR. Before amplification, cDNA was treated with uracil DNA-glycosylase and purified using the QIAquick PCR purification kit. The second PCR added Illumina TruSeq-compatible adapters along with sample-specific barcodes. TapeStation and Qubit were used to check library quality and concentration, and 5 ng of each library went into the pool. Pooled libraries were sequenced on an Illumina HiSeq2500 single-index Rapid Run with 2 x 100 bp reads and custom sequencing primers. On the study's bioinformatics: PCR and sequencing errors were corrected by UMI-based consensus assembly using MiGEC version 1.2.6. V(D)J alignment, clonotype assembly and CDR3 extraction were performed with MiXCR version 2.1.1. To normalise gene usage, clonotype sharing and MAIT/NKT TCR abundance, the top 1000, 10 000 and 20 000 clonotypes in each sample were analysed. After downsampling to 27 000 UMIs, diversity was calculated as the inverse Simpson index using the vegan R package. Statistical testing used paired Mann-Whitney U tests on the discordant twin pairs and applied Benjamini-Hochberg correction for multiple testing. TCRdb reprocessed the raw reads; every CDR3 protein sequence is a single record, and DNA is not supplied. TCRdb's processing, not the study's, gives the V and J calls here. Per the sample table, the count is nearly 450,000 distinct CDR3 sequences. The ten largest clones add up to roughly 2.3% of the sample.

From each donor, a roughly 2.6 ml peripheral blood sample was collected into PAXgene tubes and stored at -80 degrees C. Without T cell sorting, total RNA was isolated from whole blood using the PAXgene blood miRNA kit on an automated QIAcube. Peripheral blood from monozygotic twin pairs concordant or discordant for inflammatory bowel disease was subjected to deep TCRalpha and TCRbeta repertoire profiling with unique molecular barcoding. Smoking habits were recorded for all twin pairs, with individuals classified as current, former or never smokers. The CDR3 covers 15 residues, taking in both the cysteine and the phenylalanine. The protein alone is recorded here. From the germline V gene, CDR1 is SGHTA and CDR2 is FQGNSA. Here is what the overall study found, with its caveats: A decrease in TCRbeta repertoire diversity, as measured by inverse Simpson index, was observed in IBD patients compared with their healthy co-twins. The analysis was unable to tell different T cell subtypes apart. The results gave no support for a single strong signal or clonotype linked to IBD. Because patients were on differing immunosuppressive treatments, the repertoires may have picked up extra background noise and inter-individual variability. Repertoire similarity did not differ between concordant and discordant twins, which could be due to limited statistical power. Fewer clonotypes were shared with other individuals by IBD patients than by healthy twins, most markedly in patients showing signs of disease activity.

Sequences were obtained from blood. Recombination linked TRBV7-2 to TRBJ2-2. This clonotype was sampled from a human donor with ulcerative colitis or Crohn's disease, or a healthy co-twin of an affected twin (not recorded which). CDR3 region: CASSLQSVNTGELFF.